This TCR beta chain was sequenced for a study of blood T cell repertoires in COVID-19. Across the study: Acute and convalescent COVID-19 samples came from the United States, Italy and Spain. The cDNA or gDNA used as material had been derived from T cells, B-cell-depleted T cells, or PBMCs.

Some clones are missing from TCRdb's copy, which holds only in-frame ones; the method was immunoSEQ multiplex PCR. Among over 60,000 clones listed, around 87% were seen once. Trimming at V came to 6 bases and at J to 5 bases, leaving 7 bases not matched to a gene. Per germline, CDR1 KGHSH and CDR2 LQKENI. CDR3 length: 13 amino acids. The sequence came from a man aged 50-60 years with acute or convalescent COVID-19. The chain uses TRBV18 and TRBJ2-7, with 7 nucleotides matching TRBD1. Specimen: peripheral blood. For the CDR3, the DNA is TGTGCCAGCTCTCGAAACGGACAGGACGAGCAGTACTTC. Translation: CASSRNGQDEQYF.